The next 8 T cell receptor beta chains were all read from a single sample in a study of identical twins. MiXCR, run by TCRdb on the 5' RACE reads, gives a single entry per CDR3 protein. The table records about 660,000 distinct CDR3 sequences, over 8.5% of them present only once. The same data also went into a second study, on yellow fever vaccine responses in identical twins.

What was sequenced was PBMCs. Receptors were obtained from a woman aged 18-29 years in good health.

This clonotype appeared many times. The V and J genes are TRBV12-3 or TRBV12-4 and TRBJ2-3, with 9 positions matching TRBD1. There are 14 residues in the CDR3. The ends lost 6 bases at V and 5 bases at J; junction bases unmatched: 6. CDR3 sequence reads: CASRRTGERDTQYF. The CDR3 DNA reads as TGTGCCAGCAGGAGGACAGGGGAGCGAGATACGCAGTATTTT.

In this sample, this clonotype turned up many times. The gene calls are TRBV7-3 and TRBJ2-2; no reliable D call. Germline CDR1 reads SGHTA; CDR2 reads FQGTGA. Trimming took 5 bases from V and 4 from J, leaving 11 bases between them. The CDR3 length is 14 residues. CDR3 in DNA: TGTGCCAGCAGCCCATACAGTAGCACCGGGGAGCTGTTTTTT. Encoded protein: CASSPYSSTGELFF.

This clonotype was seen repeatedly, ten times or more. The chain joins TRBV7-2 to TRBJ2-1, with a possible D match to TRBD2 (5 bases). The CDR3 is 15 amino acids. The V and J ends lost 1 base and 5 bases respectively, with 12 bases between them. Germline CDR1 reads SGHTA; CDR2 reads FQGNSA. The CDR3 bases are TGTGCCAGCAGCTTAGAGCGACTACTAAACAATGAGCAGTTCTTC. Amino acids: CASSLERLLNNEQFF.

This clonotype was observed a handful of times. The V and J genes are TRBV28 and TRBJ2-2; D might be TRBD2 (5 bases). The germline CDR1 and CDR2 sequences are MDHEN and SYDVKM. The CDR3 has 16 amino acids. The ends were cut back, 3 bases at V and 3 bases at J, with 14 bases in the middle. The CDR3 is CASSFLEEVDTGELFF. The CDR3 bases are TGTGCCAGCAGTTTTTTAGAGGAGGTTGACACCGGGGAGCTGTTTTTT.

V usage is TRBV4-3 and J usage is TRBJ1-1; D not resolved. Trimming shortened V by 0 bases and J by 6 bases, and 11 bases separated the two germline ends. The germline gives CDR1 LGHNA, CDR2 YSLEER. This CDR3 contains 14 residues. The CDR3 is CASSQDLTVPEAFF. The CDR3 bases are TGCGCCAGCAGCCAAGATCTAACAGTACCTGAAGCTTTCTTT.

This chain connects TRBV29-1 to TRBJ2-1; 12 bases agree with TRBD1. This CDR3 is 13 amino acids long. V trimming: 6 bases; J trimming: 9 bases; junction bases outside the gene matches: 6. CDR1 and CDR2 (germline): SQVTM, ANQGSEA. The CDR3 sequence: CSVPGQGASEQFF. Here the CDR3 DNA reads TGCAGCGTACCGGGACAGGGGGCATCTGAGCAGTTCTTC.

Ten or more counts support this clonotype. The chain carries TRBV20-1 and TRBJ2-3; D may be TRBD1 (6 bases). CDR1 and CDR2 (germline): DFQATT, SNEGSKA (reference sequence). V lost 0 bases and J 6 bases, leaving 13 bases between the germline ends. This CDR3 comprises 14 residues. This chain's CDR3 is CSARDPGTGDTQYF. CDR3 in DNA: TGCAGTGCTAGAGACCCGGGAACAGGGGATACGCAGTATTTT.

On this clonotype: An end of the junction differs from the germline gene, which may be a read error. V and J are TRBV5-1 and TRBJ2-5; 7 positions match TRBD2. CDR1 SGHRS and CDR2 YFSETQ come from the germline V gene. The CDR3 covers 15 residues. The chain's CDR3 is CPSSPRQRGQETQYF. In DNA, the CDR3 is TGCCCCAGCAGTCCCCGCCAGCGGGGCCAAGAGACCCAGTACTTC. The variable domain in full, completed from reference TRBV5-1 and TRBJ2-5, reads KAGVTQTPRYLIKTRGQQVTLSCSPISGHRSVSWYQQTPGQGLQFLFEYFSETQRNKGNFPGRFSGRQFSNSRSEMNVSTLELGDSALYLCPSSPRQRGQETQYFGPGTRLLVL.